This TCR beta chain was sequenced for a study of blood T cell repertoires in COVID-19. Looking at the study overall: The study drew acute and convalescent COVID-19 samples from the United States, Italy and Spain.

Original analysis: Nucleated cell counts were estimated from reference gene primer amplification. Repertoires were generated with immunoSEQ multiplex PCR, while TCRdb's copy carries only in-frame clones and drops some. V and J calls plus clone size are reproduced from that table; the DNA served to infer D and trimming. The data contain some 460,000 clones, around 89% of them seen just once; the ten biggest clones take up around 4.5%. The sequenced material came from peripheral blood. This TCR was sampled from a woman under 40 with acute or convalescent COVID-19.

The chain's CDR3 is CASSSGGLNTEAFF. CDR3 nucleotide sequence: TGTGCCAGCAGTTCCGGGGGATTGAACACTGAAGCTTTCTTT. This chain uses TRBV2 with TRBJ1-1; TRBD1 might be the D (5 bases). CDR1 is SNHLY, CDR2 FYNNEI, per germline. The CDR3 is 14 amino acids. V lost 5 bases and J lost 0, with 10 bases in between.